One and the same sample provided the 29 T cell receptor beta chains below, sequenced in a study of blood T cell repertoires in COVID-19. Libraries were prepared by immunoSEQ multiplex PCR; TCRdb keeps only in-frame clonotypes and omits some of them. The table has over 200,000 clones, under 85% seen once. Sequenced input: peripheral blood. The receptors were sampled from a woman older than 75 with COVID-19, enrolled during active disease.

The chain carries TRBV9 and TRBJ1-2; 8 nucleotides agree with TRBD1. V shed 3 bases, J shed 6 bases, and the junction held 10 bases outside the gene matches. Looked up from germline, CDR1 is SGDLS and CDR2 is YYNGEE. The CDR3 loop spans 15 amino acids. The CDR3 reads CASSASGQGKDGYTF. In nucleotides, the CDR3 is TGTGCCAGCAGCGCCTCCGGACAGGGAAAGGATGGCTACACCTTC.

This chain joins TRBV2 and TRBJ1-1; D possibly corresponds to TRBD1 (5 bases). The CDR3 covers 14 residues. Germline CDR1 reads SNHLY; CDR2 reads FYNNEI. V was trimmed by 8 bases and J by 4 bases, leaving 17 bases between them. DNA for the CDR3: TGTGCCAGCGGGACTCCAGAGATGGTCACTGAAGCTTTCTTT. It encodes CASGTPEMVTEAFF. The complete variable domain, with remaining parts taken from reference TRBV2 and TRBJ1-1, reads EPEVTQTPSHQVTQMGQEVILRCVPISNHLYFYWYRQILGQKVEFLVSFYNNEISEKSEIFDDQFSVERPDGSNFTLKIRSTKLEDSAMYFCASGTPEMVTEAFFGQGTRLTVV.

J is TRBJ1-1 and V is TRBV27, with unresolved D. Germline CDR1 MNHEY, CDR2 SMNVEV (reference sequence). This CDR3 has 13 amino acids. V lost 9 bases and J 0 bases, leaving 11 bases between the germline ends. The DNA for the CDR3 is TGTGCCAGTTACGGGGTGGTGAACACTGAAGCTTTCTTT. This codes for CASYGVVNTEAFF.

The chain couples TRBV5-5 to TRBJ1-2; maybe TRBD1 (6 bases). Trimming took 6 bases from V and 4 from J, leaving 13 bases between them. CDR3 length: 13 residues. Germline loops: CDR1 SGHKS, CDR2 YYEKEE (reference sequence). The CDR3 region is CASNLQGPYGYTF. CDR3 nucleotide sequence: TGTGCCAGCAACCTCCAGGGGCCCTATGGCTACACCTTC.

The chain couples TRBV5-5 to TRBJ2-7; TRBD2 matches 8 bases. Germline lookup yields CDR1 SGHKS and CDR2 YYEKEE (reference sequence). J was trimmed by 1 base and V by 2 bases; bases with no gene match: 5. This CDR3 comprises 15 residues. Written as DNA, the CDR3 is TGTGCCAGCAGCTTAGCGGGGGACGGTTCCTACGAGCAGTACTTC. Translated, it gives CASSLAGDGSYEQYF.

This chain links TRBV29-1 with TRBJ1-1; no definite D call. CDR1 is SQVTM, CDR2 ANQGSEA, per germline. Trimming pared 5 bases from V and 9 bases from J, leaving 19 bases between. CDR3 length equals 13 residues. The CDR3 sequence is CSVSITGSSKAFF. The CDR3 nucleotides are TGCAGCGTTTCAATTACCGGGAGCTCGAAAGCTTTCTTT. The complete variable domain, with remaining parts taken from reference TRBV29-1 and TRBJ1-1, reads SAVISQKPSRDICQRGTSLTIQCQVDSQVTMMFWYRQQPGQSLTLIATANQGSEATYESGFVIDKFPISRPNLTFSTLTVSNMSPEDSSIYLCSVSITGSSKAFFGQGTRLTVV.

The V and J genes are TRBV27 and TRBJ2-2; D is perhaps TRBD2 (6 bases). Germline CDR1 is MNHEY and CDR2 is SMNVEV (reference sequence). The length of the CDR3 is 15 residues. V was shortened by 0 bases and J by 6 bases, with 11 bases between the two germline ends. In DNA, the CDR3 is TGTGCCAGCAGTTTATCCCAGCGGAGGGCCGGGGAGCTGTTTTTT. Translation gives CASSLSQRRAGELFF.

This chain joins TRBV19 and TRBJ2-1; 7 bases align to TRBD2. Losses at the gene ends were 5 bases for V and 2 bases for J; bases not matched to a gene: 6. CDR3 length: 15 residues. Germline lookup yields CDR1 LNHDA and CDR2 SQIVND (reference sequence). This CDR3 reads CASSLAEWTYNEQFF. The CDR3 DNA reads TGTGCCAGTAGTCTAGCGGAGTGGACCTACAATGAGCAGTTCTTC.

This chain joins TRBV7-9 and TRBJ1-3, with 7 bases matching TRBD1. V gave up 1 base and J gave up 4 bases; unmatched junction bases: 10. The germline gives CDR1 SEHNR, CDR2 FQNEAQ (reference sequence). This CDR3 contains 17 residues. CDR3 sequence (DNA): TGTGCCAGCAGCTTAGGGGCCCTGACAGGGCCCGGAAACACCATATATTTT. It yields the protein CASSLGALTGPGNTIYF. Together with reference TRBV7-9 and TRBJ1-3, the CDR3 gives the full variable domain: DTGVSQNPRHKITKRGQNVTFRCDPISEHNRLYWYRQTLGQGPEFLTYFQNEAQLEKSRLLSDRFSAERPKGSFSTLEIQRTEQGDSAMYLCASSLGALTGPGNTIYFGEGSWLTVV.

The gene calls are TRBV6-5 and TRBJ1-2; tentative D call: TRBD1 (6 bases). Looked up from germline, CDR1 is MNHEY and CDR2 is SVGAGI. This CDR3 is 16 amino acids long. V lost 0 bases, J lost 8 bases, and 19 bases lay in between. CDR3 bases: TGTGCCAGCAGTTACTCGAAGGATACAGGGCTGGGCGGCTACACCTTC. Amino acids: CASSYSKDTGLGGYTF.

The chain links TRBV5-5 to TRBJ1-2; unclear D gene. CDR1 and CDR2 (germline): SGHKS, YYEKEE (reference sequence). The CDR3 has 13 residues. The germline V and J ends were trimmed by 0 bases and 6 bases, with 9 bases remaining between them. The CDR3 is CASSLVPDDGYTF. The CDR3 DNA is TGTGCCAGCAGCTTGGTGCCAGATGATGGCTACACCTTC.

V and J are TRBV3-1 (or the pseudogene TRBV3-2) and TRBJ2-7; tentatively, D is TRBD1 (6 bases). This CDR3 has 11 amino acids. V shed 2 bases and J shed 11 bases, with 10 bases lying between them. Germline V gives CDR1 LGHDT, CDR2 YNNKEL (reference sequence). The CDR3 protein is CASSQTGREYF. The CDR3 DNA sequence: TGTGCCAGCAGCCAAACAGGGAGAGAGTACTTC.

The chain uses TRBV28 and TRBJ2-1; possibly TRBD2 for D (6 bases). V dropped 9 bases and J dropped 3 bases, with 18 bases sitting between them. This CDR3 spans 15 amino acids. CDR1 MDHEN and CDR2 SYDVKM come from the germline V gene. CDR3 DNA: TGTGCCAGTAGGCCGGCTGGCGGGAACTACAATGAGCAGTTCTTC. Translating gives CASRPAGGNYNEQFF.

As concerns this clone: Germline and junction disagree at one end, which may indicate a read error. The J gene is TRBJ1-6, the V gene TRBV25-1; 8 bases agree with TRBD1. The CDR3 totals 14 residues. Germline CDR1 and CDR2: MGHDK and SYGVNS. CDR3 bases: TGTGCCAGCAGGCAGACAGGGGATAAATCACCCCTCCACTTT. It is translated as CASRQTGDKSPLHF.

The CDR3 DNA reads as TGTGCCAGCAGCCAGGGGACAGGGGGCGTTAATCAGCCCCAGCATTTT. It is translated as CASSQGTGGVNQPQHF. This chain connects TRBV5-8 to TRBJ1-5, with 12 positions matching TRBD1. The junction had 6 bases not matched to a gene; V was cut back by 4 bases and J by 4 bases. CDR1 is SGHTS and CDR2 is YDEGEE in the germline V gene. The CDR3 runs to 16 residues.

The V and J genes are TRBV6-2 or TRBV6-3 and TRBJ2-1; 7 bases agree with TRBD1. Germline values: CDR1 MNHEY, CDR2 SVGEGT. The CDR3 has 16 residues. The V gene end was trimmed by 0 bases and the J gene end by 9 bases; junction bases not matched to a gene: 11. DNA for the CDR3: TGTGCCAGCAGTTACTCGAGAGGGGGCTCGATTGGTGAGCAGTTCTTC. Translation gives CASSYSRGGSIGEQFF.

The genes are TRBV19 and TRBJ2-2; D gene unclear. From germline, CDR1 is LNHDA and CDR2 SQIVND (reference sequence). The V end was cut by 7 bases, the J end by 3 bases, with 6 bases between. The CDR3 is 12 amino acids. The CDR3 loop reads CASTGYTGELFF. Written as DNA, the CDR3 is TGTGCCAGTACAGGTTACACCGGGGAGCTGTTTTTT.

This rearrangement joins TRBV7-6 to TRBJ1-2; TRBD1 is a possible D gene (5 bases). The CDR3 covers 13 residues. Per germline, CDR1 SGHVS and CDR2 FNYEAQ. V was cut by 0 bases and J by 6 bases, with 8 bases left in between. CDR3 sequence reads: CASSLAAGHGYTF. The CDR3 region has the DNA TGTGCCAGCAGCTTAGCGGCAGGGCATGGCTACACCTTC.

The CDR3 protein is CASSPLLAGGTGELFF. The CDR3 coding sequence is TGTGCCAGCTCACCATTGCTAGCGGGAGGTACCGGGGAGCTGTTTTTT. The chain has TRBV18 and TRBJ2-2, with 11 positions matching TRBD2. CDR1 and CDR2 from the germline V gene are KGHSH and LQKENI. The CDR3 is made up of 16 amino acids. V lost 2 bases to trimming and J lost 5 bases; unmatched junction nucleotides: 4.

This chain links TRBV5-1 with TRBJ2-7; TRBD1 agrees at 8 bases. Germline V gene lookup returns CDR1 SGHRS and CDR2 YFSETQ. V was clipped by 3 bases and J by 4 bases; unmatched bases: 6. This CDR3 comprises 14 residues. CDR3 sequence reads: CASSSQTGAYEQYF. The CDR3 coding sequence is TGCGCCAGCAGCTCCCAGACAGGGGCGTACGAGCAGTACTTC.

The chain has TRBV29-1 and TRBJ2-1; 8 bases match TRBD2. CDR3 size: 14 residues. Germline loops: CDR1 SQVTM, CDR2 ANQGSEA. With V trimmed by 6 bases and J by 8 bases, 12 bases remained unmatched. CDR3 amino acids: CSVPKGSTSDEQFF. The DNA for the CDR3 is TGCAGCGTCCCCAAGGGTTCGACTAGCGATGAGCAGTTCTTC.

The gene calls are TRBV28 and TRBJ1-5, with 10 bases lining up with TRBD1. The J segment lost 6 bases and the V segment lost 0 bases, leaving 5 bases of the junction unmatched. CDR3 length equals 16 residues. In germline, CDR1 is MDHEN, CDR2 SYDVKM. CDR3 nucleotide sequence: TGTGCCAGCAGTTTATGGGAGACAGGGGGCGGTCAGCCCCAGCATTTT. Translation gives CASSLWETGGGQPQHF.

This clone occurred many times. V usage is TRBV7-9 and J usage is TRBJ2-1; 10 bases agree with TRBD1. Germline CDR1 is SEHNR and CDR2 is FQNEAQ (reference sequence). With 1 base clipped from V and 2 bases from J, the junction kept 2 bases outside the gene matches. The length of the CDR3 is 16 residues. The CDR3, as DNA: TGTGCCAGCAGCTTAGAGGGGACAGGGGCCTACAATGAGCAGTTCTTC. Translation: CASSLEGTGAYNEQFF.

This clone was counted only a few times. The chain recombines TRBV24-1 with TRBJ1-6, with D hard to call. Trimming shortened V by 6 bases and J by 7 bases, and 33 bases separated the two germline ends. This CDR3 is built from 21 residues. CDR1 and CDR2 (germline): KGHDR, SFDVKD. CDR3 sequence (DNA): TGTGCCACCAGTAGTTCACATCGGAACGCCCGGGTCGGGTTAAAGAATTCACCCCTCCACTTT. Translated: CATSSSHRNARVGLKNSPLHF.

This chain uses TRBV4-1 with TRBJ2-2; TRBD2 aligns across 14 bases. CDR3 length: 17 residues. The junction had 10 bases not matched to a gene; V was cut back by 7 bases and J by 6 bases. Germline V lookup: CDR1 MGHRA, CDR2 YSYEKL. CDR3 sequence (DNA): TGCGCCAGCACACACCGGACTAGCGGGGGGAAGGCCGGGGAGCTGTTTTTT. Its translation: CASTHRTSGGKAGELFF.

This rearrangement joins TRBV2 to TRBJ1-2; a possible D gene is TRBD1 (5 bases). Trimming took 4 bases from V and 6 from J, leaving 18 bases between them. Germline assignment: CDR1 SNHLY and CDR2 FYNNEI. The CDR3 sequence is 15 residues long. CDR3 nucleotide sequence: TGTGCCAGCAGTGTTGAGGCGGCAGGGTTTAATGGCTACACCTTC. Encoded protein: CASSVEAAGFNGYTF.

V usage is TRBV28 and J usage is TRBJ1-5; D not resolved. The CDR3 runs 15 residues. The V gene's germline CDR1 is MDHEN and CDR2 SYDVKM. The V end was cut by 4 bases, the J end by 4 bases, with 14 bases between. CDR3: CASSSPPGLNQPQHF. The DNA for the CDR3 is TGTGCCAGCAGTTCCCCCCCCGGGTTAAATCAGCCCCAGCATTTT.

The V and J genes are TRBV14 and TRBJ2-5, with D perhaps matching TRBD2 (5 bases). Trimming took off 4 bases at V and 5 bases at J, with 11 bases between the two ends. Germline CDR1 SGHDN, CDR2 FVKESK. The CDR3 contains 13 residues. The CDR3 bases are TGTGCCAGCAGCCCTAAATGGAGGGAGACCCAGTACTTC. Amino acid sequence: CASSPKWRETQYF.

This clone was recorded only once. The rearrangement links TRBV18 to TRBJ2-3; possibly TRBD1 for D (6 bases). The V gene lost 5 bases and the J gene lost 0 bases, with 12 bases spanning the gap. The length of the CDR3 is 15 residues. In germline, CDR1 is KGHSH, CDR2 LQKENI. CDR3 region: CASSRTDPSTDTQYF. DNA for the CDR3: TGTGCCAGCTCAAGGACAGATCCTAGCACAGATACGCAGTATTTT.